The 18 T cell receptor beta chains given below trace back to one sample, sequenced in a study of blood T cell repertoires in COVID-19. Data came from immunoSEQ multiplex PCR; TCRdb stores just in-frame clones and leaves some out. The table shows about 140,000 clones, with approximately 85% occurring only once. The sequencing input was peripheral blood. The receptor set was obtained from a man aged 50 to 60 with acute or convalescent COVID-19.

The V call is TRBV11-2, the J call TRBJ2-1; TRBD1 matches 9 bases. V shed 10 bases and J 4 bases; nucleotides not matched to a gene: 8. CDR3 size: 14 residues. Germline CDR1 is SGHAT and CDR2 is FQNNGV. In nucleotides, the CDR3 is TGTGCCACCGATCCGGGACAGGGATACAATGAGCAGTTCTTC. It codes for CATDPGQGYNEQFF.

Here the CDR3 reads CASSHGDRAGQFF. For the CDR3, the DNA is TGTGCCAGCAGCCACGGCGACAGGGCGGGGCAGTTCTTC. The chain carries TRBV5-4 and TRBJ2-1, with 7 bases fitting TRBD1. The germline gives CDR1 SGHNT, CDR2 YYREEE (reference sequence). This CDR3 region has 13 residues. V shed 4 bases, J shed 12 bases, and the junction held 10 bases outside the gene matches.

The chain links TRBV11-2 to TRBJ1-2; D is ambiguous. The CDR3 covers 12 residues. V was pared by 2 bases and J by 3 bases, with 4 bases between. Germline CDR1 and CDR2: SGHAT and FQNNGV. In DNA, the CDR3 is TGTGCCAGCAGCTTACAGGACTATGGCTACACCTTC. Its translation is CASSLQDYGYTF. The full variable domain, completed using reference TRBV11-2 and TRBJ1-2, is EAGVAQSPRYKIIEKRQSVAFWCNPISGHATLYWYQQILGQGPKLLIQFQNNGVVDDSQLPKDRFSAERLKGVDSTLKIQPAKLEDSAVYLCASSLQDYGYTFGSGTRLTVV.

The chain recombines TRBV19 with TRBJ2-7; no clear D gene. The length of the CDR3 is 15 residues. V was cut by 3 bases and J by 2 bases, with 14 bases left in between. Germline lookup yields CDR1 LNHDA and CDR2 SQIVND (reference sequence). This CDR3 reads CASSIRPEAPYEQYF. The CDR3 DNA is TGTGCCAGTAGTATCAGGCCGGAAGCACCCTACGAGCAGTACTTC.

This sequence joins TRBV28 and TRBJ2-7, with TRBD1 matching 8 bases. The CDR3 extends over 12 amino acids. V was clipped by 10 bases and J by 3 bases; unmatched bases: 5. Germline V gene lookup returns CDR1 MDHEN and CDR2 SYDVKM. CDR3 in amino acids: CATDRGVYEQYF. The CDR3 nucleotides read TGTGCCACCGACAGGGGAGTCTACGAGCAGTACTTC.

The chain is built from TRBV11-2 and TRBJ2-2, with 7 bases that match TRBD1. In germline, CDR1 is SGHAT, CDR2 FQNNGV. V was clipped by 6 bases and J by 2 bases; unmatched bases: 12. The CDR3 loop spans 17 amino acids. CDR3 residues: CASRPLTGQINTGELFF. CDR3 nucleotides: TGTGCCAGCAGACCCCTCACGGGACAGATTAACACCGGGGAGCTGTTTTTT.

The gene calls are TRBV11-3 and TRBJ1-1, with D unclear. With 5 bases removed from V and 0 bases from J, the gap between germline ends came to 7 bases. The CDR3 contains 13 residues. CDR1 SGHNT and CDR2 YENEEA come from the germline V gene. CDR3 sequence: CASSLSVNTEAFF. For the CDR3, the DNA is TGTGCCAGCAGCCTTTCGGTGAACACTGAAGCTTTCTTT.

This clone has only a few counts. The V gene is TRBV27, the J gene TRBJ2-1, with 8 bases lining up with TRBD2. CDR3 size: 15 residues. The ends lost 2 bases at V and 4 bases at J; junction bases unmatched: 4. Germline assignment: CDR1 MNHEY and CDR2 SMNVEV (reference sequence). CDR3 residues: CASSLGSGGYNEQFF. As DNA, the CDR3 is TGTGCCAGCAGTTTAGGAAGCGGGGGTTACAATGAGCAGTTCTTC.

The chain couples TRBV12-5 to TRBJ2-1; maybe TRBD2 (5 bases). Germline CDR1 reads LGHNT; CDR2 reads FRNRAP. V lost 8 bases, J lost 3 bases, and 14 bases lay in between. The CDR3 has 14 amino acids. CDR3 coding DNA: TGTGCTAGTCCCGGTGTCGGGAACTACAATGAGCAGTTCTTC. It specifies CASPGVGNYNEQFF.

The rearrangement uses TRBV11-2 and TRBJ1-2, with TRBD1 matching over 8 bases. V lost 3 bases, J lost 2 bases, and 8 bases stayed unmatched. CDR1 is SGHAT, CDR2 FQNNGV, per germline. The CDR3 runs 16 residues. The CDR3 DNA reads as TGTGCCAGCAGCTTGAACAGGGGGTCGTCCAACTATGGCTACACCTTC. Translated, it gives CASSLNRGSSNYGYTF.

The chain is built from TRBV2 and TRBJ2-7, with 9 bases matching TRBD1. CDR1 is SNHLY, CDR2 FYNNEI, per germline. The V gene end was trimmed by 8 bases and the J gene end by 5 bases; junction bases not matched to a gene: 7. The length of the CDR3 is 13 residues. Here the CDR3 reads CASGHRGLHEQYF. The CDR3 DNA reads as TGTGCCAGCGGCCACAGGGGGCTACACGAGCAGTACTTC.

This clone showed up just once. The J gene is TRBJ2-3, the V gene TRBV6-5, with D maybe TRBD2 (6 bases). V dropped 4 bases and J dropped 2 bases, with 7 bases sitting between them. Per germline, CDR1 MNHEY and CDR2 SVGAGI. CDR3 length equals 13 residues. In DNA, the CDR3 is TGTGCCAGCAGTTTGGACTACACAGATACGCAGTATTTT. Translation: CASSLDYTDTQYF.

The chain joins TRBV6-5 to TRBJ1-1; TRBD1 might be the D (6 bases). V shed 5 bases and J shed 4 bases, with 11 bases lying between them. There are 13 residues in the CDR3. Germline V gene data show CDR1 as MNHEY and CDR2 as SVGAGI. The DNA of the CDR3 is TGTGCCAGCAGTAAGGGGGGGGGCACTGAAGCTTTCTTT. As protein: CASSKGGGTEAFF.

Only one count was recorded for this clone. This chain connects TRBV3-1 (or the pseudogene TRBV3-2) to TRBJ2-1; D unresolved. Germline CDR1 and CDR2: LGHDT and YNNKEL (reference sequence). V shed 1 base and J shed 0 bases, with 10 bases lying between them. The CDR3 has 16 residues. The CDR3 loop is CASSQGYSGSYNEQFF. The CDR3 DNA follows: TGTGCCAGCAGCCAAGGCTATTCCGGCTCCTACAATGAGCAGTTCTTC.

The chain couples TRBV6-6 to TRBJ1-6; D is possibly TRBD1 (6 bases). Between the trimmed V and J ends, which lost 4 bases and 5 bases, there was a span of 12 bases. From germline, CDR1 is MNHNY and CDR2 SVGAGI (reference sequence). This CDR3 is built from 15 residues. The CDR3 reads CASSFGQSNNSPLHF. The DNA for the CDR3 is TGTGCCAGCAGTTTCGGACAGTCGAATAATTCACCCCTCCACTTT.

The chain carries TRBV7-8 and TRBJ1-5; D uncertain. This CDR3 is 15 amino acids long. Germline V CDR1 and CDR2: SGHVS, FQNEAQ. The V end lost 0 bases, the J end lost 5 bases, and 11 bases lay between the germline ends. The chain's CDR3 is CASSLALGPYQPQHF. The CDR3 nucleotides are TGTGCCAGCAGCTTAGCGCTAGGCCCCTATCAGCCCCAGCATTTT.

The chain couples TRBV3-1 (or the pseudogene TRBV3-2) to TRBJ1-6; the match to TRBD1 covers 8 bases. The CDR3 spans 16 residues. Germline CDR1 is LGHDT and CDR2 is YNNKEL (reference sequence). The V and J ends lost 1 base and 8 bases, in that order; junction bases with no gene match: 7. DNA for the CDR3: TGTGCCAGCAGCCAAGGAAGGGACAGGATGTATTCACCCCTCCACTTT. Translated, it gives CASSQGRDRMYSPLHF.

The chain joins TRBV4-2 to TRBJ1-4; D remains ambiguous. With 4 bases removed from V and 4 bases from J, the gap between germline ends came to 19 bases. CDR1 and CDR2 (germline): LGHNA, YNFKEQ. The length of the CDR3 is 17 residues. This chain's CDR3 is CASSPQANTLLNEKLFF. The CDR3 DNA sequence: TGTGCCAGCAGCCCGCAGGCAAACACACTCCTTAATGAAAAACTGTTTTTT.